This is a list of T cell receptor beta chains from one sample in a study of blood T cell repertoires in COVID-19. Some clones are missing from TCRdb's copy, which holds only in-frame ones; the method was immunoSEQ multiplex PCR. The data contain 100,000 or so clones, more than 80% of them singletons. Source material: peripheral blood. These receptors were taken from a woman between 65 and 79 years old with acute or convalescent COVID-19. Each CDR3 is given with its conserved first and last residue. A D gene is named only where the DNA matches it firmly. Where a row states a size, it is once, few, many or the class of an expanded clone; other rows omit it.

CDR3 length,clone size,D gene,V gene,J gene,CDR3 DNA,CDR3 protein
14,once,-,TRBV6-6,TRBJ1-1,TGTGCCAGCAGTTACGGCGACTTGGACACTGAAGCTTTCTTT,CASSYGDLDTEAFF
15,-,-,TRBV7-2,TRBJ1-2,TGTGCCAGCAGCTTGGGCAGATTGAGAAGCTATGGCTACACCTTC,CASSLGRLRSYGYTF
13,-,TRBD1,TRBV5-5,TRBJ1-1,TGTGCCAGCAACGTACAGGGGAACCCTGAAGCTTTCTTT,CASNVQGNPEAFF
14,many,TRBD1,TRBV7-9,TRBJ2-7,TGTGCCAGCAGCGGAACAGGGGACCCCTACGAGCAGTACTTC,CASSGTGDPYEQYF
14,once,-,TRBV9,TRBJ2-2,TGTGCCAGCAGCGTAGGAGGGATTGCCGGGGAGCTGTTTTTT,CASSVGGIAGELFF
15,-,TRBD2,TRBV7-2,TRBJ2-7,TGTGCCAGCAGCTTGTCCCCGGGGGGGATCTACGAGCAGTACTTC,CASSLSPGGIYEQYF
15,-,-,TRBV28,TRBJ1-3,TGTGCCAGCAGTTTTGACAGCAGCTCTGGAAACACCATATATTTT,CASSFDSSSGNTIYF
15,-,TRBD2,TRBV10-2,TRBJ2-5,TGCGCCAGCTGTGACAGCGGGGGGGCGGGGGAGACCCAGTACTTC,CASCDSGGAGETQYF
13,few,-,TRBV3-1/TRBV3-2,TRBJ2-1,TGTGCCAGCAGCCCGACTACCCTCGGTGAGCAGTTCTTC,CASSPTTLGEQFF
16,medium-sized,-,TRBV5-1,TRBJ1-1,TGCGCCAGCAGCTTCAGGGTCGGGCCACTGAACACTGAAGCTTTCTTT,CASSFRVGPLNTEAFF
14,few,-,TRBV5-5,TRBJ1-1,TGTGCCAGCAGCCTGGGGACTAGGGGTTCTGTGGCTTTCTTT,CASSLGTRGSVAFF
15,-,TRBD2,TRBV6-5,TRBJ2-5,TGTGCCAGCAGTAATGGACTAGCGGGAGTGGGGACCCAGTACTTC,CASSNGLAGVGTQYF
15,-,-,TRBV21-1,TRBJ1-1,TGTGCCAGCAGCAAACTGACCCCAGGGGGCACTGAAGCTTTCTTT,CASSKLTPGGTEAFF
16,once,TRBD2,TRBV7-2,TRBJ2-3,TGTGCCAGCAGCTCTTATAGCGGGGGGGCCACAGATACGCAGTATTTT,CASSSYSGGATDTQYF
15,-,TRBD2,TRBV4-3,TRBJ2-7,TGCGCCAGCAGCCAAGATACGACGAGCGGGAGTGTGAAGTACTTC,CASSQDTTSGSVKYF
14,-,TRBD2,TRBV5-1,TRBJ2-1,TGCGCCAGCAGCCCGAGCGGGACCTACAATGAGCAGTTCTTC,CASSPSGTYNEQFF
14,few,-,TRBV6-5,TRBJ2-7,TGTGCCAGCACGCCAGGGGGGAGCTCCTACGAGCAGTACTTC,CASTPGGSSYEQYF
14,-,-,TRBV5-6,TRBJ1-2,TGTGCCAGCAGCATCCCAGGGGTTGACTATGGCTACACCTTC,CASSIPGVDYGYTF
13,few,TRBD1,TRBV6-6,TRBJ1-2,TGTGCCAGCAGTTACTCGACAGGGAATGGCTACACCTTC,CASSYSTGNGYTF
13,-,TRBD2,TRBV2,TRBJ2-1,TGTGCCAGCACCGGCGGGGGTAGCGATGAGCAGTTCTTC,CASTGGGSDEQFF
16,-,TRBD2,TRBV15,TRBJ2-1,TGTGCCACCAGCAGAGATCGCCTAGCGGGAGCAGGTGAGCAGTTCTTC,CATSRDRLAGAGEQFF
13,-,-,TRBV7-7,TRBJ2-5,TGTGCTAGCAGCCCTAGAAGGGAGGAGACCCAGTACTTC,CASSPRREETQYF
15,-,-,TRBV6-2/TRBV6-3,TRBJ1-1,TGTGCCAGCAGTTACCGACAAGACCGGGGCACTGAAGCTTTCTTT,CASSYRQDRGTEAFF
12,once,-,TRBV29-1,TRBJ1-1,TGCAGCGTACGAGAGGGTGGGGCTGAAGCTTTCTTT,CSVREGGAEAFF
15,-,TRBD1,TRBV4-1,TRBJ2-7,TGCGCCAGCAGCCCTCACAGGGGCGCTACCTACCAGCAGTACTTC,CASSPHRGATYQQYF
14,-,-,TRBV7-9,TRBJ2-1,TGTGCCAGCAGCTTAGCAGGGGTCGGGCATGAGCAGTTCTTC,CASSLAGVGHEQFF
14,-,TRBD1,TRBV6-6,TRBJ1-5,TGTGCCAGCAGTGACAGGGCAGAATATCAGCCCCAGCATTTT,CASSDRAEYQPQHF
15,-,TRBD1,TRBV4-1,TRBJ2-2,TGCGCCAGCAGACCCGGACAGGGGACCACCGGGGAGCTGTTTTTT,CASRPGQGTTGELFF
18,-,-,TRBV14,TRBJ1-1,TGTGCCAGCAGCCAAGAGGGGCGCCGGGAGTGGATGAACACTGAAGCTTTCTTT,CASSQEGRREWMNTEAFF
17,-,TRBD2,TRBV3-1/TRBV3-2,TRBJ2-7,TGTGCCAGCAGCCAAGAGGGAGGGGCTAGCGGGGCTTACGAGCAGTACTTC,CASSQEGGASGAYEQYF
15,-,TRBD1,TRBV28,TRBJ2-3,TGTGCCAGCAGTTTAAGTTTCAGGGGGCAAGATACGCAGTATTTT,CASSLSFRGQDTQYF
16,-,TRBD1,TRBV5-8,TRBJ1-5,TGTGCCAGCAGCCGATCCGGACAGGGGGCCGGTCAGCCCCAGCATTTT,CASSRSGQGAGQPQHF
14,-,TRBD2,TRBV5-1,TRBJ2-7,TGCGCCAGCAGCTACAGCGGGAGGGCCCGCGAGCAGTACTTC,CASSYSGRAREQYF
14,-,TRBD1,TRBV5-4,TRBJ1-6,TGTGCCAGCAGCGAACAGGGGGCTAATTCACCCCTCCACTTT,CASSEQGANSPLHF
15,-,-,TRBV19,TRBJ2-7,TGTGCCAGTAGTATTGGGTCGGGGAGTTCCTACGAGCAGTACTTC,CASSIGSGSSYEQYF
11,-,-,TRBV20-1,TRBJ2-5,TGCAGTGCTAGAGGCCAGGAGACCCAGTACTTC,CSARGQETQYF
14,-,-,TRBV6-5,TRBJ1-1,TGTGCCAGCAGTTACACTTCATACAACACTGAAGCTTTCTTT,CASSYTSYNTEAFF
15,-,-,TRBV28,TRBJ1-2,TGTGCCAGCAGTTTAGGGTGGGGAGCGGACTATGGCTACACCTTC,CASSLGWGADYGYTF
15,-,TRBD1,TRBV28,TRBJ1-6,TGTGCCAGCAGTCCGGCAGGGGGCTTTAATTCACCCCTCCACTTT,CASSPAGGFNSPLHF
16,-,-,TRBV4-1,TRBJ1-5,TGCGCCAGCAGCCAAGGAGGAAGTGGAGCGAATCAGCCCCAGCATTTT,CASSQGGSGANQPQHF
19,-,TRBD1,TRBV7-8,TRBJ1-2,TGTGCCAGCAGCTTAAGGGGCCTACTTGAGCAGGGGGCTTCCTATGGCTACACCTTC,CASSLRGLLEQGASYGYTF
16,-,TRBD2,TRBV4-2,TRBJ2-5,TGTGCCAGCAGCCAAGATGGACTAGCGGGAGAAGAGACCCAGTACTTC,CASSQDGLAGEETQYF
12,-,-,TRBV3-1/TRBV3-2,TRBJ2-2,TGTGCCAGCAGCTTCTTCGGCGGGGAGCTGTTTTTT,CASSFFGGELFF
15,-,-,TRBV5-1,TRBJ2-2,TGCGCCAGCAGCCGGCGGACAGTTGACACCGGGGAGCTGTTTTTT,CASSRRTVDTGELFF
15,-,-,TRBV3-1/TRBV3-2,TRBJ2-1,TGTGCCAGCAGCCATCAAGGGGGAGGGCCTCATGAGCAGTTCTTC,CASSHQGGGPHEQFF
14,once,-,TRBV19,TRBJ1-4,TGTGCCAGTAGTTATCGGGGAACTAATGAAAAACTGTTTTTT,CASSYRGTNEKLFF
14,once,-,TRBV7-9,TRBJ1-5,TGTGCCAGCAGCCCTGAAGGGGGCAATCAGCCCCAGCATTTT,CASSPEGGNQPQHF
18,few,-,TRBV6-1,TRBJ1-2,TGTGCCAGCAGTGGGGCAGGGGAGCCTCTTATAAGGAACTATGGCTACACCTTC,CASSGAGEPLIRNYGYTF
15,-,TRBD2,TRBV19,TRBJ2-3,TGTGCCAGTAGTCTAGCGGGGTCCCCGGGAGATACGCAGTATTTT,CASSLAGSPGDTQYF
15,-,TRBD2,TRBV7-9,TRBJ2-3,TGTGCCAGCAGCTCTAGCGGGGGGCGCACAGATACGCAGTATTTT,CASSSSGGRTDTQYF
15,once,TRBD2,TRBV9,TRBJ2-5,TGTGCCAGCAGCGTAGGACTAGCGGGGGAAGAGACCCAGTACTTC,CASSVGLAGEETQYF
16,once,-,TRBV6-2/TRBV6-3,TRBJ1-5,TGTGCCAGCAGTTACCCTCGGACAGATAGCAATCAGCCCCAGCATTTT,CASSYPRTDSNQPQHF
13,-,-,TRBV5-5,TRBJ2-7,TGTGCCAGCAGCCTTCAGGGAAACTACGAGCAGTACTTC,CASSLQGNYEQYF
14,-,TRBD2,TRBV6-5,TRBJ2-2,TGTGCCACCCTTAGCGGGGGATGGACCGGGGAGCTGTTTTTT,CATLSGGWTGELFF
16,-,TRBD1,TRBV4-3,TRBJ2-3,TGCGCCAGCAGCCAAGACGGTTGGACAGGGTACGATACGCAGTATTTT,CASSQDGWTGYDTQYF
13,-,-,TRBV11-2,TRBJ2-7,TGTGCCAGCAGCGACATAAGGGGGGGCGAGCAGTACTTC,CASSDIRGGEQYF
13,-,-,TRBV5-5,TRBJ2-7,TGTGCCAGCAGCTTGGACGGCTCCTACGAGCAGTACTTC,CASSLDGSYEQYF
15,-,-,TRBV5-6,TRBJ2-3,TGTGCCAGCAGCTTGGCCGGGGGATCCACAGATACGCAGTATTTT,CASSLAGGSTDTQYF
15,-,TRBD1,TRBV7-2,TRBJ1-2,TGTGCCAGCAGCTTAGAATCCGGGACAGCACATGGCTACACCTTC,CASSLESGTAHGYTF